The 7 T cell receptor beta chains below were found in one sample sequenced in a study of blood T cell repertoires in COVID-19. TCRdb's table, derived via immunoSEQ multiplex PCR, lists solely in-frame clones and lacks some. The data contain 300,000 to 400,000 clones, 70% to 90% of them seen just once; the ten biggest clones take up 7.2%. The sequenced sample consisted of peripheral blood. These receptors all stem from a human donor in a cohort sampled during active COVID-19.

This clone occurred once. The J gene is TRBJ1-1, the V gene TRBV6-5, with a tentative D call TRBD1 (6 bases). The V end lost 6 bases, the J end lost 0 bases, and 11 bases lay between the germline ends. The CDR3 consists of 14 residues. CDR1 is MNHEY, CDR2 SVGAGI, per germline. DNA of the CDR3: TGTGCCAGCAGCGCGACAGGACTGAACACTGAAGCTTTCTTT. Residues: CASSATGLNTEAFF.

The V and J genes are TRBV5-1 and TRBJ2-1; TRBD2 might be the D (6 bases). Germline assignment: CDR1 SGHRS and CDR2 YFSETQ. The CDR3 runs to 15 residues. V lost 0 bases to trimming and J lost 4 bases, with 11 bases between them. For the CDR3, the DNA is TGCGCCAGCAGCTTGGCCGGGACTCCGTACAATGAGCAGTTCTTC. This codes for CASSLAGTPYNEQFF.

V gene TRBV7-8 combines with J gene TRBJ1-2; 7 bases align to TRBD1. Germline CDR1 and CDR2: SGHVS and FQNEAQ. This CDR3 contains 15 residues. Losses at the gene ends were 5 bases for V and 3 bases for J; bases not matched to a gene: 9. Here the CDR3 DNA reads TGTGCCAGCAGCAGCCGGGACAGCCCACACTATGGCTACACCTTC. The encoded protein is CASSSRDSPHYGYTF.

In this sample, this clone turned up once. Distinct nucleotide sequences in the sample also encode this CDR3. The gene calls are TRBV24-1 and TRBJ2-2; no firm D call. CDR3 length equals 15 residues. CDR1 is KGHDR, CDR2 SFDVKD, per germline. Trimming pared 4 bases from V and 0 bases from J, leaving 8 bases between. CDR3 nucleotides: TGTGCCACCAGTGACCCCGGGTCGAACACCGGGGAGCTGTTTTTT. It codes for CATSDPGSNTGELFF.

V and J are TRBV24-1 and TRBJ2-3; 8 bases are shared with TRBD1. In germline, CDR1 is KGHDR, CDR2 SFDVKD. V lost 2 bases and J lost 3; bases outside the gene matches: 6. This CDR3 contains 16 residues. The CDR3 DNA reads TGTGCCACCAGTGATTATGACAGGGGTGGGACAGATACGCAGTATTTT. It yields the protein CATSDYDRGGTDTQYF.

The CDR3: CASSLLGQGVGYTF. The CDR3 region has the DNA TGTGCCAGCAGTTTACTGGGACAGGGGGTTGGGTACACCTTC. The rearrangement uses TRBV28 and TRBJ1-2; 11 nucleotides match TRBD1. Trimming took 2 bases from V and 11 from J; bases not matched to a gene: 7. This CDR3 is built from 14 residues. CDR1 is MDHEN, CDR2 SYDVKM, per germline.

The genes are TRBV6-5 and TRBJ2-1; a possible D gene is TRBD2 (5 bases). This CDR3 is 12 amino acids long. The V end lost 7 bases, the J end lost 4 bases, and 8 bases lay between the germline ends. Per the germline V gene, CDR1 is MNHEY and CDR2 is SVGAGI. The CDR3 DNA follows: TGTGCCAGCACCCGGGGTTACAATGAGCAGTTCTTC. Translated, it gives CASTRGYNEQFF.